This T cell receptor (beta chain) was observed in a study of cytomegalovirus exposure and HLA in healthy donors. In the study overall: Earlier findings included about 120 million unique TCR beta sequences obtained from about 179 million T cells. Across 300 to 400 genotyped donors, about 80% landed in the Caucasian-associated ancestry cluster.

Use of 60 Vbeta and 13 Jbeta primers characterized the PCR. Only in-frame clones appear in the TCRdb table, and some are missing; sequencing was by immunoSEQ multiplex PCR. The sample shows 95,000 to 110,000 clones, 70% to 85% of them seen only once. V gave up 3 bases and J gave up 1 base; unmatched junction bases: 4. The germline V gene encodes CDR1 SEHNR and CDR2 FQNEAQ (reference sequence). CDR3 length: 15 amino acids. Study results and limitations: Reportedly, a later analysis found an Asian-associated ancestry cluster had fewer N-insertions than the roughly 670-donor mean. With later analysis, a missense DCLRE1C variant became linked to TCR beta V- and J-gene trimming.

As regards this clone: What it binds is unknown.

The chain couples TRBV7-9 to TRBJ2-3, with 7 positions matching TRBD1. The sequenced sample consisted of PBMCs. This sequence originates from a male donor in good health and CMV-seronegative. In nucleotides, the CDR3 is TGTGCCAGCAGCTTGACAGGGAAGGGCACAGATACGCAGTATTTT. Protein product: CASSLTGKGTDTQYF.